Shown below are 21 T cell receptor beta chains from a single sample sequenced in a study of regulatory T cells in long-lasting Graves disease. Libraries of TCR beta came from iRepertoire HTBI primers plus Arm-PCR of CDR3 regions. MiXCR, run by TCRdb on the multiplex PCR reads, gives a single entry per CDR3 protein. The sample records 580,000 or so distinct CDR3 sequences, approximately 16% being singletons. As for time point: newly diagnosed GD, antithyroid drugs for less than 3 months. TCR sequences were obtained from RNA taken from PBMCs. These data are also associated with another study on T cells in Graves' hyperthyroidism and ophthalmopathy.

The sample here was peripheral blood mononuclear cells (PBMCs), taken at new diagnosis, from a patient treated with antithyroid drugs. These receptors were collected from a man between 18 and 29 years old with Graves disease.

In this sample, this clonotype turned up a few times. The V call is TRBV12-5, the J call TRBJ2-5; D may correspond to TRBD1 or TRBD2 (5 bases each). Germline V gene data show CDR1 as LGHNT and CDR2 as FRNRAP. Trimming cost V 1 base and J 0 bases, with 9 bases left between them. The CDR3 sequence is 15 residues long. The CDR3 is CASGLDEGYQETQYF. The CDR3 bases are TGTGCTAGTGGTTTGGACGAGGGGTACCAAGAGACCCAGTACTTC. Looking up the rest from reference TRBV12-5 and TRBJ2-5 gives the full variable domain: DARVTQTPRHKVTEMGQEVTMRCQPILGHNTVFWYRQTMMQGLELLAYFRNRAPLDDSGMPKDRFSAEMPDATLATLKIQPSEPRDSAVYFCASGLDEGYQETQYFGPGTRLLVL.

The table lists this clonotype with a few counts. The chain carries TRBV9 and TRBJ2-1, with unresolved D. The germline gives CDR1 SGDLS, CDR2 YYNGEE. Deletions cut 0 bases from V and 7 bases from J, with 5 bases between. The CDR3 is made up of 12 amino acids. CDR3 region: CASSVEWNEQFF. The CDR3 bases are TGTGCCAGCAGCGTAGAGTGGAATGAGCAGTTCTTC.

A remark on this clonotype: A read error may explain this, as a much larger clone is one base away. The rearrangement joins TRBV7-2 to TRBJ2-5; TRBD1 agrees at 7 bases. Germline lookup yields CDR1 SGHTA and CDR2 FQGNSA. This CDR3 region has 13 residues. CDR3 sequence (DNA): TGTGCCGGCAGCCTGGGACAGACACAGACCCAGTACTTC. It specifies CAGSLGQTQTQYF.

This clonotype appeared many times. The V and J genes are TRBV7-2 and TRBJ2-3; 7 bases are shared with TRBD1. The CDR3 is 14 amino acids. J lost 2 bases, V lost 6 bases, and 5 bases had no gene match. The germline V gene encodes CDR1 SGHTA and CDR2 FQGNSA. CDR3 protein: CASRPRGLTDTQYF. Written as DNA, the CDR3 is TGTGCCAGCAGACCAAGGGGGCTCACAGATACGCAGTATTTT.

This clonotype has at least ten counts. The rearrangement uses TRBV7-8 and TRBJ1-2; tentatively, D is TRBD1 (6 bases). V dropped 1 base and J dropped 4 bases, with 10 bases sitting between them. From germline, CDR1 is SGHVS and CDR2 FQNEAQ. This CDR3 contains 14 residues. The DNA for the CDR3 is TGTGCCAGCAGCTTAGAGGGGGACACCTATGGCTACACCTTC. Its translation is CASSLEGDTYGYTF.

The chain recombines TRBV3-1 with TRBJ2-4, with D perhaps matching TRBD1 (6 bases). CDR1 is LGHDT and CDR2 is YNNKEL in the germline V gene (reference sequence). Trimming cost V 3 bases and J 1 base, with 22 bases left between them. The CDR3 has 19 amino acids. CDR3 sequence reads: CASSQVRQGNLRAKNIQYF. The CDR3 DNA reads as TGTGCCAGCAGCCAGGTCAGGCAGGGGAATCTTCGGGCCAAAAACATTCAGTACTTC.

As concerns this clonotype: Possible read error: a much larger clone is one base away. The chain uses TRBV27 and TRBJ1-6, with no clear D. V was clipped by 3 bases and J by 5 bases, with 11 bases between them. The V gene's germline CDR1 is MNHEY and CDR2 SMNVEV (reference sequence). The CDR3 loop spans 15 amino acids. The CDR3 nucleotides are TGTGCCAGCAGTTTTCAACGGGCAGATAATTCACCCCTCCACTTT. Translated, it gives CASSFQRADNSPLHF.

The chain carries TRBV5-1 and TRBJ2-4; 10 bases align to TRBD1. V shed 5 bases, J shed 8 bases, and the junction held 7 bases outside the gene matches. Germline V CDR1 and CDR2: SGHRS, YFSETQ. This CDR3 is 14 amino acids long. The CDR3, as DNA: TGCGCCAGCAGGCGAGGACAGGGGGAGGACATTCAGTACTTC. Translated: CASRRGQGEDIQYF.

This clonotype has only a few counts. The CDR3 does not end in the conserved phenylalanine or tryptophan, so this is likely a read error. This chain connects TRBV3-1 to TRBJ2-7; 16 bases align to TRBD2. The V segment lost 4 bases and the J segment 2 bases; nucleotides outside the gene matches: 5. Germline V gives CDR1 LGHDT, CDR2 YNNKEL (reference sequence). CDR3 size: 17 residues. CDR3 bases: TGTGCCAGCAGCCGACCCGGGACTAGCGGGAGGGCCTACGAGCAGTACCTC. It specifies CASSRPGTSGRAYEQYL.

This clonotype has a count of ten or more. J is TRBJ2-7 and V is TRBV28; D is possibly TRBD2 (5 bases). The germline V gene has CDR1 MDHEN and CDR2 SYDVKM. V was trimmed by 5 bases and J by 7 bases, leaving 9 bases between them. The CDR3 sequence is 11 residues long. CDR3 residues: CASSPRREQYF. The DNA for the CDR3 is TGTGCCAGCAGTCCAAGGAGGGAGCAGTACTTC.

This clonotype showed up just a few times. This chain joins TRBV27 and TRBJ1-2; the D gene is possibly TRBD1 (6 bases). CDR3 size: 13 residues. CDR1 and CDR2 from the germline V gene are MNHEY and SMNVEV (reference sequence). The V end was cut by 7 bases, the J end by 6 bases, with 15 bases between. Here the CDR3 DNA reads TGTGCCAGCATCCGCCGGGGGCTGAATGGCTACACCTTC. Amino acid sequence: CASIRRGLNGYTF.

This clonotype was found many times. The CDR3 reads CASSDGTSGPLKGEQYF. CDR3 in DNA: TGTGCCAGCAGCGACGGGACTAGCGGACCCCTCAAGGGGGAGCAGTACTTC. J is TRBJ2-7 and V is TRBV27, with 11 nucleotides matching TRBD2. The trim removed 6 bases at V and 7 bases at J, leaving 17 bases unmatched. The CDR3 length is 17 residues. Per the germline V gene, CDR1 is MNHEY and CDR2 is SMNVEV (reference sequence).

The chain is built from TRBV5-1 and TRBJ2-7; D is ambiguous. V dropped 0 bases and J dropped 12 bases, with 13 bases sitting between them. CDR1 and CDR2 from the germline V gene are SGHRS and YFSETQ. The CDR3 sequence is 12 residues long. The CDR3 reads CASSLDGERLYF. The CDR3 bases are TGCGCCAGCAGCTTGGATGGCGAGAGGTTGTACTTC.

There are many counts of this clonotype. The chain links TRBV27 to TRBJ2-1; TRBD2 is a possible D gene (5 bases). V lost 6 bases to trimming and J lost 7 bases, with 16 bases between them. CDR3 size: 14 residues. Germline V CDR1 and CDR2: MNHEY, SMNVEV (reference sequence). The CDR3: CASSDRDPGNEQFF. The CDR3 DNA follows: TGTGCCAGCAGCGACCGAGACCCGGGGAATGAGCAGTTCTTC.

The chain couples TRBV7-9 to TRBJ2-4; 7 bases align to TRBD2. Germline-derived CDR1 and CDR2 are SEHNR and FQNEAQ (reference sequence). Unmatched junction bases numbered 15, after V lost 5 bases and J lost 8 bases. This CDR3 is 16 amino acids long. CDR3 in amino acids: CASSALGLSRGDIQYF. CDR3 bases: TGTGCCAGCAGCGCACTGGGACTCAGTCGGGGGGACATTCAGTACTTC.

The rearrangement uses TRBV5-1 and TRBJ1-1; D is undetermined. This CDR3 comprises 14 residues. Germline values: CDR1 SGHRS, CDR2 YFSETQ. Between the trimmed V and J ends, which lost 4 bases and 4 bases, there was a span of 14 bases. As DNA, the CDR3 is TGCGCCAGCAGCCGAGGGCCCTGGGGCACTGAAGCTTTCTTT. Encoded protein: CASSRGPWGTEAFF. Filled out from reference TRBV5-1 and TRBJ1-1, the complete variable domain reads KAGVTQTPRYLIKTRGQQVTLSCSPISGHRSVSWYQQTPGQGLQFLFEYFSETQRNKGNFPGRFSGRQFSNSRSEMNVSTLELGDSALYLCASSRGPWGTEAFFGQGTRLTVV.

This clonotype was observed once. The chain couples TRBV7-2 to TRBJ1-1; 11 bases align to TRBD1. V lost 1 base, J lost 5 bases, and 6 bases stayed unmatched. This CDR3 spans 16 amino acids. The V gene's germline CDR1 is SGHTA and CDR2 FQGNSA. The CDR3 here is CASSLGTGGRGTEAFF. CDR3 DNA: TGTGCCAGCAGCTTAGGGACAGGGGGCAGAGGAACTGAAGCTTTCTTT.

This clonotype was seen at least ten times. The chain couples TRBV11-2 to TRBJ2-1; 7 bases match TRBD2. Germline CDR1 reads SGHAT; CDR2 reads FQNNGV. The trim removed 3 bases at V and 1 base at J, leaving 3 bases unmatched. This CDR3 contains 15 residues. CDR3 sequence (DNA): TGTGCCAGCAGCTTCAGCGGGGAATCCTACAATGAGCAGTTCTTC. The encoded protein is CASSFSGESYNEQFF.

This clonotype was observed at least ten times. The chain employs TRBV6-1 and TRBJ1-1; D call uncertain. V was pared by 2 bases and J by 4 bases, with 11 bases between. The CDR3 totals 14 residues. Germline V gene lookup returns CDR1 MNHNS and CDR2 SASEGT. This CDR3 is CASSEIGLTTEAFF. The CDR3 region has the DNA TGTGCCAGCAGTGAAATCGGGCTGACCACTGAAGCTTTCTTT.

This clonotype was counted many times. The rearrangement links TRBV2 to TRBJ1-1, with D unresolved. CDR3 length equals 15 residues. In germline, CDR1 is SNHLY, CDR2 FYNNEI. Deletions cut 1 base from V and 4 bases from J, with 13 bases between. CDR3 bases: TGTGCCAGCAGTGAAGACCCTTGGGAGGGCACTGAAGCTTTCTTT. It is translated as CASSEDPWEGTEAFF.

This clonotype was counted ten times or more. The chain links TRBV7-9 to TRBJ2-7; 8 bases are a match to TRBD1. Germline loops: CDR1 SEHNR, CDR2 FQNEAQ (reference sequence). This CDR3 is 12 amino acids long. V gave up 8 bases and J gave up 4 bases; unmatched junction bases: 4. The CDR3 sequence: CASAGGDYEQYF. DNA of the CDR3: TGTGCCAGCGCAGGGGGCGATTACGAGCAGTACTTC.